What follows are 2 T cell receptor beta chains derived from one specimen sequenced in a study of vaccination and CD4 T cells after COVID-19. Stated treatment: roughly ten-day PBMC culture with coronavirus spike peptide pools or control peptides (ViraFEST assay). The study sequenced cultured CD4+ T cell DNA using the Oncomine TCR Beta short-read assay. MiXCR was run by TCRdb on the PCR reads, yielding one entry per CDR3 protein. Here the sample spans 20,000 to 25,000 distinct CDR3 sequences, about half being singletons. The antigens of these receptors remain unknown. Sequencing used CD4+ T cells from blood, cultured in vitro. The receptor set was obtained from a human donor who had recovered from COVID-19.

In this sample, this clonotype turned up a few times. The chain recombines TRBV6-1 with TRBJ1-2; 7 bases match TRBD1. V was clipped by 6 bases and J by 8 bases; unmatched bases: 6. The CDR3 covers 12 residues. Germline CDR1 and CDR2: MNHNS and SASEGT. The CDR3 DNA reads TGTGCCAGCAGCTGGAGGGGGCAAGGCTACACCTTC. Its protein is CASSWRGQGYTF.

This clonotype was seen a few times. The chain employs TRBV7-8 and TRBJ1-1, with 7 bases matching TRBD1. Germline trimming cut 7 bases from V and 0 bases from J; bases unmatched to any gene: 11. Per the germline V gene, CDR1 is SGHVS and CDR2 is FQNEAQ. The CDR3 consists of 16 residues. CDR3 amino acids: CASTPRRDSMNTEAFF. CDR3 nucleotide sequence: TGTGCCAGCACCCCCCGCCGGGACAGCATGAACACTGAAGCTTTCTTT.